These T cell receptor beta chains were read from a single sample in a study of blood T cell repertoires in COVID-19. Repertoires were generated with immunoSEQ multiplex PCR, while TCRdb's copy carries only in-frame clones and drops some. The sample carries approximately 220,000 clones, over 80% recorded once. The sample comprised peripheral blood. All receptors derive from a man aged 40-49 years with acute or convalescent COVID-19. The CDR3 runs from the conserved cysteine through the conserved F or W. D genes are given only for firm matches. Clone size, where shown, is once, few, many, or a class for clones that have expanded.

d_call: NA; j_call: TRBJ1-3; v_call: TRBV3-1/TRBV3-2; clone_size: NA; cdr3_nt: TGTGCCAGCGCCATAAAAGACAGCCTCGTCCAAGGAAACACCATATATTTT; cdr3_aa: CASAIKDSLVQGNTIYF
d_call: NA; j_call: TRBJ2-3; v_call: TRBV18; clone_size: NA; cdr3_nt: TGTGCCAGCTCACCAACAGGCCGAGATACGCAGTATTTT; cdr3_aa: CASSPTGRDTQYF
d_call: NA; j_call: TRBJ2-5; v_call: TRBV27; clone_size: NA; cdr3_nt: TGTGCCAGCAGTTTCAATAGCGTTGCAGGGACCCAGTACTTC; cdr3_aa: CASSFNSVAGTQYF
d_call: NA; j_call: TRBJ2-6; v_call: TRBV19; clone_size: once; cdr3_nt: TGTGCCAGTAGTTTGTCAGCTGGGGCCAACGTCCTGACTTTC; cdr3_aa: CASSLSAGANVLTF
d_call: TRBD2; j_call: TRBJ2-2; v_call: TRBV2; clone_size: NA; cdr3_nt: TGTGCCAGCAGTGTACGCGGGAGGGCCGGAACCGGGGAGCTGTTTTTT; cdr3_aa: CASSVRGRAGTGELFF
d_call: TRBD1; j_call: TRBJ2-7; v_call: TRBV18; clone_size: NA; cdr3_nt: TGTGCCAGCTCGCTCCGGGACAGCTCCTACGAGCAGTACTTC; cdr3_aa: CASSLRDSSYEQYF
d_call: TRBD1; j_call: TRBJ2-7; v_call: TRBV6-2/TRBV6-3; clone_size: NA; cdr3_nt: TGTGCCAGCAGCCCTGACGGACAGGGGCGCTCCTACGAGCAGTACTTC; cdr3_aa: CASSPDGQGRSYEQYF
d_call: TRBD1; j_call: TRBJ1-2; v_call: TRBV10-3; clone_size: once; cdr3_nt: TGTGCCATCAGTGAGTCGGGACAGAACGGGGGCTACACCTTC; cdr3_aa: CAISESGQNGGYTF
d_call: TRBD1; j_call: TRBJ1-6; v_call: TRBV14; clone_size: once; cdr3_nt: TGTGCCAGCAGCCAAGGGGACAGGGGTTTCCACTTT; cdr3_aa: CASSQGDRGFHF
d_call: TRBD2; j_call: TRBJ2-2; v_call: TRBV7-2; clone_size: NA; cdr3_nt: TGTGCCAGCAGCTCAACCGGGACTACGGGGCTGTTTTTT; cdr3_aa: CASSSTGTTGLFF
d_call: TRBD1; j_call: TRBJ2-3; v_call: TRBV29-1; clone_size: NA; cdr3_nt: TGCAGCGTTGAAGATCAGGGACAGGGGGAGAGAATAGATACGCAGTATTTT; cdr3_aa: CSVEDQGQGERIDTQYF
d_call: TRBD1; j_call: TRBJ1-1; v_call: TRBV5-4; clone_size: NA; cdr3_nt: TGTGCCAGCAGCAGGGACAGGGGAACTGAAGCTTTCTTT; cdr3_aa: CASSRDRGTEAFF
d_call: NA; j_call: TRBJ1-1; v_call: TRBV30; clone_size: NA; cdr3_nt: TGTGCCTGGAGTGTACGGGGGGTCGGGAACACTGAAGCTTTCTTT; cdr3_aa: CAWSVRGVGNTEAFF
d_call: NA; j_call: TRBJ1-5; v_call: TRBV6-5; clone_size: NA; cdr3_nt: TGTGCCACTAACAGGGTTATCGGCAATCAGCCCCAGCATTTT; cdr3_aa: CATNRVIGNQPQHF
d_call: TRBD2; j_call: TRBJ2-7; v_call: TRBV12-3/TRBV12-4; clone_size: NA; cdr3_nt: TGTGCCAGCAGTCGAAGCGGGAGGGCCGAGCAGTACTTC; cdr3_aa: CASSRSGRAEQYF
d_call: TRBD2; j_call: TRBJ2-5; v_call: TRBV7-8; clone_size: few; cdr3_nt: TGTGCCAGCAGCTTAGGGGGACTAGCGGGAGGATACCAAGAGACCCAGTACTTC; cdr3_aa: CASSLGGLAGGYQETQYF
d_call: NA; j_call: TRBJ1-2; v_call: TRBV2; clone_size: few; cdr3_nt: TGTGCCAGCAGCGCCCGATCAGGGAACTATGGCTACACCTTC; cdr3_aa: CASSARSGNYGYTF
d_call: NA; j_call: TRBJ2-5; v_call: TRBV11-2; clone_size: NA; cdr3_nt: TGTGCCAGCAGCTTACTGGCGGTTTCAGGGGAAGAGACCCAGTACTTC; cdr3_aa: CASSLLAVSGEETQYF
d_call: NA; j_call: TRBJ2-7; v_call: TRBV7-2; clone_size: NA; cdr3_nt: TGTGCCAGCAGCTTAGTCCCGGCGGTCGAGCAGTACTTC; cdr3_aa: CASSLVPAVEQYF
d_call: NA; j_call: TRBJ2-7; v_call: TRBV10-3; clone_size: NA; cdr3_nt: TGTGCCATCAGTGGCCATAATAGCTACGAGCAGTACTTC; cdr3_aa: CAISGHNSYEQYF
d_call: NA; j_call: TRBJ1-5; v_call: TRBV11-2; clone_size: NA; cdr3_nt: TGTGCCAGCAGCTTGGGCCCTAATCAGCCCCAGCATTTT; cdr3_aa: CASSLGPNQPQHF
d_call: NA; j_call: TRBJ2-5; v_call: TRBV6-5; clone_size: NA; cdr3_nt: TGTGCCAGCAGTCCCCCGGACGGGATCTCGGAGACCCAGTACTTC; cdr3_aa: CASSPPDGISETQYF
d_call: NA; j_call: TRBJ1-2; v_call: TRBV3-1/TRBV3-2; clone_size: NA; cdr3_nt: TGTGCCAGCAGCCAACGGTATCTAGATGGCTACACCTTC; cdr3_aa: CASSQRYLDGYTF
d_call: TRBD2; j_call: TRBJ2-1; v_call: TRBV2; clone_size: many; cdr3_nt: TGTGCCAGCAGTAGCGGGAGTGGGCAGTTCTTC; cdr3_aa: CASSSGSGQFF
d_call: TRBD2; j_call: TRBJ2-1; v_call: TRBV13; clone_size: few; cdr3_nt: TGTGCCAGCAGCTCCTGGACTAGCAGCGATGAGCAGTTCTTC; cdr3_aa: CASSSWTSSDEQFF
d_call: NA; j_call: TRBJ1-1; v_call: TRBV4-2; clone_size: once; cdr3_nt: TGTGCCAGCAGCCAAGATCCGGGGAACACTGAAGCTTTCTTT; cdr3_aa: CASSQDPGNTEAFF
d_call: TRBD1; j_call: TRBJ1-2; v_call: TRBV30; clone_size: NA; cdr3_nt: TGTGCCTGGAGCAATGGACAGGGGGCCAGCTACACCTTC; cdr3_aa: CAWSNGQGASYTF
d_call: TRBD1; j_call: TRBJ2-7; v_call: TRBV2; clone_size: NA; cdr3_nt: TGTGCCAGCAGTGGGGACAGGGGGCTGCCCCTAAGCTACGAGCAGTACTTC; cdr3_aa: CASSGDRGLPLSYEQYF
d_call: NA; j_call: TRBJ1-1; v_call: TRBV19; clone_size: once; cdr3_nt: TGTGCCAGTAGTCGGGGAGCGGGGATGAACACTGAAGCTTTCTTT; cdr3_aa: CASSRGAGMNTEAFF
d_call: NA; j_call: TRBJ2-1; v_call: TRBV19; clone_size: NA; cdr3_nt: TGTGCCAGTAGTATAGGAGGTCGCAGGGCCAATGAGCAGTTCTTC; cdr3_aa: CASSIGGRRANEQFF
d_call: NA; j_call: TRBJ2-1; v_call: TRBV2; clone_size: NA; cdr3_nt: TGTGCCAGCAGTGACCGGCGGAGCTCCTACAATGAGCAGTTCTTC; cdr3_aa: CASSDRRSSYNEQFF
d_call: NA; j_call: TRBJ2-7; v_call: TRBV11-1; clone_size: NA; cdr3_nt: TGTGCCAGCAGCTCCCGGGGGGCTCCAGGAGGGGAGCAGTACTTC; cdr3_aa: CASSSRGAPGGEQYF
d_call: NA; j_call: TRBJ1-5; v_call: TRBV6-1; clone_size: NA; cdr3_nt: TGTGCCAGCAGTGAAAGGTACAGGGTAAATCAGCCCCAGCATTTT; cdr3_aa: CASSERYRVNQPQHF
d_call: NA; j_call: TRBJ1-4; v_call: TRBV18; clone_size: NA; cdr3_nt: TGTGCCAGCTCACCACAGGGGCTGGATGAAAAACTGTTTTTT; cdr3_aa: CASSPQGLDEKLFF
d_call: TRBD1; j_call: TRBJ2-7; v_call: TRBV25-1; clone_size: NA; cdr3_nt: TGTGCCAGCAGTGATCGGGACAGGGTGTCCGAGCAGTACTTC; cdr3_aa: CASSDRDRVSEQYF
d_call: NA; j_call: TRBJ2-7; v_call: TRBV12-3/TRBV12-4; clone_size: NA; cdr3_nt: TGTGCCAGCAGGATGGCAGGGGCCTACGAGCAGTACTTC; cdr3_aa: CASRMAGAYEQYF
d_call: NA; j_call: TRBJ1-2; v_call: TRBV7-9; clone_size: NA; cdr3_nt: TGTGCCAGCAGCCGTCCGGGGTGGGTCTATGGCTACACCTTC; cdr3_aa: CASSRPGWVYGYTF
d_call: NA; j_call: TRBJ1-2; v_call: TRBV7-9; clone_size: NA; cdr3_nt: TGTGCCAGCAGCTCCGAGTCGAGAGGCTATGGCTACACCTTC; cdr3_aa: CASSSESRGYGYTF
d_call: NA; j_call: TRBJ1-1; v_call: TRBV7-3; clone_size: NA; cdr3_nt: TGTGCCAGCAGCTTAATAGGGGAGGGCACTGAAGCTTTCTTT; cdr3_aa: CASSLIGEGTEAFF
d_call: NA; j_call: TRBJ2-1; v_call: TRBV3-1/TRBV3-2; clone_size: NA; cdr3_nt: TGTGCCAGCAGCCAAGGAGCCGTGTCGAAGTTCTTC; cdr3_aa: CASSQGAVSKFF